Detailed here is one T cell receptor beta chain. Its antigen is currently unknown. A read error may explain this, as a much larger clone is one base away. The record originates from a study of T-cell reconstitution after alpha-beta-depleted transplantation in children. Notes on the study in general: Recipient T cells and thymic progenitors that survived gave rise to the high TCRbeta diversity observed at day 60 in some patients. About two months after transplant, alpha-beta T cells reportedly came from several hundred expanded graft clones. T cells produced anew were the main source of T-cell counts and diversity one year after transplant.

Unique molecular identifiers were incorporated into the prepared TCRbeta library. A single record per CDR3 protein comes from TCRdb applying MiXCR to the PCR reads. The table has more than 200,000 distinct CDR3 sequences, approximately 8.4% seen once. This CDR3 spans 16 amino acids. CDR1 and CDR2 (germline): SGHVS, FQNEAQ. The chain uses TRBV7-8 and TRBJ2-3; TRBD1 matches at 10 bases. The receptor comes from a male patient aged 2-15 years who had a stem cell transplant for acute myeloid leukemia, so the T cells may come from the graft donor. The material was PBMCs, mostly from graft donor cells, obtained 360 days after TCRalphabeta/CD19-depleted stem cell transplant. CDR3 in amino acids: CVSSLRDRGWADTQYF. The CDR3 coding sequence is TGTGTCAGCAGCTTAAGGGACAGGGGATGGGCAGATACGCAGTATTTT. Using reference TRBV7-8 and TRBJ2-3 for the parts outside the CDR3, the full variable domain is GAGVSQSPRYKVAKRGQDVALRCDPISGHVSLFWYQQALGQGPEFLTYFQNEAQLDKSGLPSDRFFAERPEGSVSTLKIQRTQQEDSAVYLCVSSLRDRGWADTQYFGPGTRLTVL.